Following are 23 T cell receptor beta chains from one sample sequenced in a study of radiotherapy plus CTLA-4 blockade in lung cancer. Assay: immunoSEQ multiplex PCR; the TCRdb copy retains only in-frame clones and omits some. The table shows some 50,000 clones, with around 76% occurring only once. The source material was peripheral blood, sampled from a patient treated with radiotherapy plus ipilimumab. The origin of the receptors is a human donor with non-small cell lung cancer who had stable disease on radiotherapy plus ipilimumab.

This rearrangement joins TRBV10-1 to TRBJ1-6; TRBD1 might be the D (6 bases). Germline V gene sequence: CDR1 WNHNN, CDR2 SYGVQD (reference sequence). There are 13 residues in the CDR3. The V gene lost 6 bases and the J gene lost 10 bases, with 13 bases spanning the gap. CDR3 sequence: CASRQGPGSPLHF. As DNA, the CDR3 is TGCGCCAGCAGACAGGGCCCCGGATCACCCCTCCACTTT.

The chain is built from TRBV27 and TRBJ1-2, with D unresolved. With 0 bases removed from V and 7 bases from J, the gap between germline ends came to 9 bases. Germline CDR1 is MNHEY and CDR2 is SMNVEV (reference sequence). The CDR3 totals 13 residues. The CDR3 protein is CASSLSVEVGYTF. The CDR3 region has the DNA TGTGCCAGCAGTTTATCGGTTGAAGTTGGCTACACCTTC.

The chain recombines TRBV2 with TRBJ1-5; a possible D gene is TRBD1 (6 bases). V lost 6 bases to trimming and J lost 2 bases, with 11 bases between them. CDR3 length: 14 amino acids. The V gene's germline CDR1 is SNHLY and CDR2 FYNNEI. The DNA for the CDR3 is TGTGCCAGCAGAGCGAGGGGGGGCAATCAGCCCCAGCATTTT. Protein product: CASRARGGNQPQHF. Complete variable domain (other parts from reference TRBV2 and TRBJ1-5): EPEVTQTPSHQVTQMGQEVILRCVPISNHLYFYWYRQILGQKVEFLVSFYNNEISEKSEIFDDQFSVERPDGSNFTLKIRSTKLEDSAMYFCASRARGGNQPQHFGDGTRLSIL.

This chain's CDR3 is CASGLYLYTEAFF. CDR3 DNA sequence: TGTGCCAGTGGGCTGTATTTATACACTGAAGCTTTCTTT. The chain employs TRBV19 and TRBJ1-1, with D unresolved. Germline CDR1 is LNHDA and CDR2 is SQIVND (reference sequence). V lost 8 bases, J lost 3 bases, and 13 bases lay in between. This CDR3 is built from 13 residues.

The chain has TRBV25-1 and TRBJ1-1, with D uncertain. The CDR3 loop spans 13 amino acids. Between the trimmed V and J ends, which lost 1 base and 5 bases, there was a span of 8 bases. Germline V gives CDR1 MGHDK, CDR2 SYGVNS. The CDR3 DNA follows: TGTGCCAGCAGTGAATCGGGCAGGACTGAAGCTTTCTTT. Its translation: CASSESGRTEAFF.

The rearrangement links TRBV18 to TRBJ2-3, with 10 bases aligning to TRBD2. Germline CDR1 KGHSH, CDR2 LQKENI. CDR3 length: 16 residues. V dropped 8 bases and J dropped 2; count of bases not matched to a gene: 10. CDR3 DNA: TGTGCCAGCCGACTAGCGGGCCCTCAAATCACAGATACGCAGTATTTT. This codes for CASRLAGPQITDTQYF.

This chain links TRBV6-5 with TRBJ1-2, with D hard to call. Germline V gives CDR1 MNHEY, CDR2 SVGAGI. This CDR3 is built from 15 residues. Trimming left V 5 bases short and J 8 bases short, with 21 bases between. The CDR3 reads CASSVDQASLRGYTF. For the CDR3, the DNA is TGTGCCAGCAGTGTCGATCAGGCCTCTCTGCGGGGCTACACCTTC.

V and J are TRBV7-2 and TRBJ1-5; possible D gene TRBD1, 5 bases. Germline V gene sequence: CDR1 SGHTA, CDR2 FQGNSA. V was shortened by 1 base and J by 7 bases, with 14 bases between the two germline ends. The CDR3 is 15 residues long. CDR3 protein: CASSLGGWLGQPQHF. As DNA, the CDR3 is TGTGCCAGCAGCTTAGGGGGCTGGTTAGGGCAGCCCCAGCATTTT. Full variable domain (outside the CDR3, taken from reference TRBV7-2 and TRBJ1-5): GAGVSQSPSNKVTEKGKDVELRCDPISGHTALYWYRQSLGQGLEFLIYFQGNSAPDKSGLPSDRFSAERTGGSVSTLTIQRTQQEDSAVYLCASSLGGWLGQPQHFGDGTRLSIL.

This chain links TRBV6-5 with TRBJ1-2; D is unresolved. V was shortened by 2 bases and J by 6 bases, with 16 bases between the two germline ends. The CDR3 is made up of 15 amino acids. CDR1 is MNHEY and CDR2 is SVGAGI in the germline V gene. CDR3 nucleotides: TGTGCCAGCAGTTACGTAGTTGGGCAATTCAATGGCTACACCTTC. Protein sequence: CASSYVVGQFNGYTF.

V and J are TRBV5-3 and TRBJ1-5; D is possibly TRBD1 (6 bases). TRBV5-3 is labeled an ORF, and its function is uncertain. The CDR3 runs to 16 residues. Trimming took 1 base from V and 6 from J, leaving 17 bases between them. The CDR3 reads CARSLCRGFISQPQHF. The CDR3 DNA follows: TGTGCCAGAAGCTTGTGTAGGGGGTTTATCAGTCAGCCCCAGCATTTT.

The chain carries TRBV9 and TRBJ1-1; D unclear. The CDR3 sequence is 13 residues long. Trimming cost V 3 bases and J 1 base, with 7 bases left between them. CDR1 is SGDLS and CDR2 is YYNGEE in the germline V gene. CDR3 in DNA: TGTGCCAGCAGCGAGCGGAGGAACACTGAAGCTTTCTTT. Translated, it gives CASSERRNTEAFF.

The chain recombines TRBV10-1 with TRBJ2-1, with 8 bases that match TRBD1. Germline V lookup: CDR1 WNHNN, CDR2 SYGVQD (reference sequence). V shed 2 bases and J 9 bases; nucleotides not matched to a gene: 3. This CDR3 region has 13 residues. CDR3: CASSEGTGGEQFF. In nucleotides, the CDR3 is TGCGCCAGCAGTGAGGGGACAGGAGGTGAGCAGTTCTTC.

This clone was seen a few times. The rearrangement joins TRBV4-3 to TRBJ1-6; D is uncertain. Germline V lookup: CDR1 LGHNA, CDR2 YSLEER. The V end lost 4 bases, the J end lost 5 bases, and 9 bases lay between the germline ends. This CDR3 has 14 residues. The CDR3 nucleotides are TGCGCCAGCAGCCGACCCGGGAATAATTCACCCCTCCACTTT. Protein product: CASSRPGNNSPLHF.

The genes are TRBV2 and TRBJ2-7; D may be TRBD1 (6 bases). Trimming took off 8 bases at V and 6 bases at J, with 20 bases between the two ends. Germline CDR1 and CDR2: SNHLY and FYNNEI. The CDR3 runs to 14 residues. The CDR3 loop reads CASSGYSGASEQYF. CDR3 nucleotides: TGTGCCAGCTCTGGTTATTCAGGGGCAAGCGAGCAGTACTTC.

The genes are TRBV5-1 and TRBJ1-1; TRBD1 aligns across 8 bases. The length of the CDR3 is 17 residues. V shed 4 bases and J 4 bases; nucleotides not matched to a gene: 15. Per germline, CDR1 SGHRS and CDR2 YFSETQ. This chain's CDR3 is CASSPSPGTGLSTEAFF. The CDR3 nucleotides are TGCGCCAGCAGCCCTAGTCCCGGGACAGGATTGAGCACTGAAGCTTTCTTT.

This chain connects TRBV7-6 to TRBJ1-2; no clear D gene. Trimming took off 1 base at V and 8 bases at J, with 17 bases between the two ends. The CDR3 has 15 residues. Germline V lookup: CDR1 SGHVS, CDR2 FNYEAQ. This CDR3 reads CASSLVLSSEDGYTF. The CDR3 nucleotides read TGTGCCAGCAGCTTAGTATTGTCATCGGAGGACGGCTACACCTTC.

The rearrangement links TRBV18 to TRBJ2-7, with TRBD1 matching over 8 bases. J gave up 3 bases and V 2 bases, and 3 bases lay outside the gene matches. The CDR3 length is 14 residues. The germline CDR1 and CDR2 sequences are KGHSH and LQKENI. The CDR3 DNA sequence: TGTGCCAGCTCACCAGAGACAGGGGTCTACGAGCAGTACGTC. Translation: CASSPETGVYEQYV.

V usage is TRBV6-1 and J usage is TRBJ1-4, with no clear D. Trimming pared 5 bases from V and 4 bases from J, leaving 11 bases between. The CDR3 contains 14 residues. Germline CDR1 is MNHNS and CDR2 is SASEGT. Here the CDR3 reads CASSLGPSNEKLFF. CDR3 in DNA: TGTGCCAGCAGTCTCGGACCCAGTAATGAAAAACTGTTTTTT.

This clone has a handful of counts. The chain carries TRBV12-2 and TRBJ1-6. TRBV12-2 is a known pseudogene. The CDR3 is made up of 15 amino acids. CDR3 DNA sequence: TGTGCAAGTCGCTTTCGACCCGGTAACAATTCACCCCTCCACTTT. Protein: CASRFRPGNNSPLHF.

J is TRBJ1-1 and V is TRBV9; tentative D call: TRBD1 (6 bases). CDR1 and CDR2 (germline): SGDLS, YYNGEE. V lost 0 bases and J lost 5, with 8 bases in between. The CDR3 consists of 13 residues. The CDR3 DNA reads TGTGCCAGCAGCGTAGCAACAGGGACTGAAGCTTTCTTT. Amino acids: CASSVATGTEAFF.

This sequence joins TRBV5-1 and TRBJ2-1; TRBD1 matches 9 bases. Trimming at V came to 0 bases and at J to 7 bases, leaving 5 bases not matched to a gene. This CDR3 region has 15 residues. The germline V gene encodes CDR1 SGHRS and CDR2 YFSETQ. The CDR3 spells CASSLARTGANEQFF. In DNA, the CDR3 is TGCGCCAGCAGCTTGGCCAGGACAGGGGCAAATGAGCAGTTCTTC.

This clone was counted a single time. Here the CDR3 reads CASSSISSGGIPYNEQFF. CDR3 nucleotide sequence: TGCGCCAGCAGCTCCATTTCTAGCGGGGGCATCCCTTACAATGAGCAGTTCTTC. The chain has TRBV5-1 and TRBJ2-1; TRBD2 matches at 10 bases. The trim removed 3 bases at V and 4 bases at J, leaving 13 bases unmatched. From germline, CDR1 is SGHRS and CDR2 YFSETQ. The CDR3 sequence is 18 residues long.

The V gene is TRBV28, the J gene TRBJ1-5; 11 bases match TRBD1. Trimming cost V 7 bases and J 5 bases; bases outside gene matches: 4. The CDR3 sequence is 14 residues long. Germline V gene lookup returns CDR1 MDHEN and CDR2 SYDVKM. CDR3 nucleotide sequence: TGTGCCAGCAAGAAGGGACAGGGGGATCAGCCCCAGCATTTT. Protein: CASKKGQGDQPQHF.